Each of the 18 T cell receptor beta chains below was sequenced from the same sample in a study of OX40 agonist ivuxolimab in advanced cancers. Profiling relied on immunoSEQ multiplex PCR, and the TCRdb table lists in-frame clones only, not all of them. Of approximately 68,000 clones listed, 88% are singletons. The sequences come from CD4+ or CD8+ T cells sorted from blood, collected in a trial of the OX40 agonist ivuxolimab. Receptor source: an adult with an advanced solid tumor such as melanoma, head and neck, liver or kidney cancer.

The chain is built from TRBV11-2 and TRBJ1-1; weak D call: TRBD1 (6 bases). V was trimmed by 4 bases and J by 5 bases, leaving 14 bases between them. The CDR3 has 14 amino acids. Germline assignment: CDR1 SGHAT and CDR2 FQNNGV. The CDR3 sequence is CASSSTTGRTEAFF. DNA for the CDR3: TGTGCCAGCAGCTCTACCACAGGGCGGACTGAAGCTTTCTTT.

This clone is a singleton in its sample. The CDR3 loop reads CASSAGQGATNEKLFF. The CDR3 DNA reads TGTGCCAGCAGCGCGGGACAGGGGGCAACTAATGAAAAACTGTTTTTT. This chain connects TRBV11-2 to TRBJ1-4; 11 bases are a match to TRBD1. Germline trimming cut 5 bases from V and 0 bases from J; bases unmatched to any gene: 2. CDR3 size: 16 residues. Germline V gene sequence: CDR1 SGHAT, CDR2 FQNNGV.

The chain employs TRBV6-6 and TRBJ2-7; D is ambiguous. The CDR3 consists of 13 residues. The V end was cut by 5 bases, the J end by 0 bases, with 8 bases between. Germline lookup yields CDR1 MNHNY and CDR2 SVGAGI (reference sequence). The CDR3 here is CASSIDDSYEQYF. The CDR3 nucleotides are TGTGCCAGCAGTATCGACGACTCCTACGAGCAGTACTTC.

The chain has TRBV14 and TRBJ2-7; D gene uncertain. This CDR3 spans 15 amino acids. From germline, CDR1 is SGHDN and CDR2 FVKESK. V lost 0 bases, J lost 6 bases, and 15 bases lay in between. CDR3: CASSQDQFSLIEQYF. The CDR3 DNA sequence: TGTGCCAGCAGCCAAGATCAGTTCAGCCTAATCGAGCAGTACTTC.

Remarks on this clone: One end of the junction does not line up with germline, which may come from a read error. The chain employs TRBV5-3 and TRBJ2-7, with 13 bases identical to TRBD2. TRBV5-3 has ORF status, its function being uncertain. This CDR3 is built from 16 residues. The chain's CDR3 is CTRSPRGTSGKHEQYF. The CDR3 bases are TGTACCAGAAGCCCTCGAGGGACTAGCGGGAAGCACGAGCAGTACTTC.

The chain joins TRBV6-5 to TRBJ1-1; D unclear. Germline V CDR1 and CDR2: MNHEY, SVGAGI. V was cut by 1 base and J by 1 base, with 4 bases left in between. This CDR3 has 13 residues. The CDR3 sequence is CASSYWENTEAFF. CDR3 DNA: TGTGCCAGCAGTTACTGGGAGAACACTGAAGCTTTCTTT.

This clone has a handful of counts. This chain links TRBV30 with TRBJ1-4, with 11 bases matching TRBD1. This CDR3 spans 14 amino acids. The germline CDR1 and CDR2 sequences are GTSNPN and SVGIG (reference sequence). Trimming cost V 0 bases and J 13 bases; bases outside gene matches: 7. The CDR3 sequence is CAWSVSGQGALLFF. DNA for the CDR3: TGTGCCTGGAGTGTATCCGGACAGGGGGCCTTACTGTTTTTT.

This clone occurred a few times. J is TRBJ1-2 and V is TRBV29-1; D remains ambiguous. Germline loops: CDR1 SQVTM, CDR2 ANQGSEA. The ends were cut back, 3 bases at V and 5 bases at J, with 10 bases in the middle. This CDR3 has 12 amino acids. The CDR3 is CSVEAEGYGYTF. CDR3 DNA sequence: TGCAGCGTTGAGGCTGAAGGTTATGGCTACACCTTC.

The V and J genes are TRBV13 and TRBJ2-5, with TRBD2 as a possible D gene (5 bases). Trimming stripped 1 base from V and 11 bases from J, with 17 bases between. Germline values: CDR1 PRHDT, CDR2 FYEKMQ (reference sequence). The CDR3 is made up of 14 amino acids. CDR3 sequence reads: CASSLVDGGGEQYF. CDR3 DNA sequence: TGTGCCAGCAGCTTAGTAGACGGTGGAGGAGAGCAGTACTTC.

This chain links TRBV10-2 with TRBJ1-5, with D uncertain. Germline CDR1 and CDR2: WSHSY and SAAADI. The CDR3 contains 15 residues. V shed 3 bases and J shed 1 base, with 10 bases lying between them. The CDR3 sequence: CASSEYLGSNQPQHF. The CDR3 DNA reads TGCGCCAGCAGTGAATACTTAGGGAGCAATCAGCCCCAGCATTTT.

This chain links TRBV6-6 with TRBJ1-2; a weak D match, TRBD1 (6 bases). This CDR3 comprises 14 residues. CDR1 and CDR2 (germline): MNHNY, SVGAGI (reference sequence). V was pared by 7 bases and J by 5 bases, with 17 bases between. CDR3 DNA: TGTGCCAGCACCCCGGAGGGGGGAATATATGGCTACACCTTC. Translating gives CASTPEGGIYGYTF.

With respect to this clone: An end of the junction does not agree with germline; a read error may underlie this. The chain links TRBV30 to TRBJ2-3; no clear D. This CDR3 region has 12 residues. Germline V gene data show CDR1 as GTSNPN and CDR2 as SVGIG (reference sequence). In nucleotides, the CDR3 is TGTGCCTGGAGTGTTAACACAAATACGCAGTATTTT. Amino acid sequence: CAWSVNTNTQYF.

The rearrangement uses TRBV11-1 and TRBJ2-3, with D uncertain. This CDR3 contains 14 residues. V shed 2 bases and J shed 2 bases, with 8 bases lying between them. Per germline, CDR1 SGHAT and CDR2 FQDESV (reference sequence). This CDR3 reads CASSLRQNTDTQYF. The CDR3 nucleotides read TGTGCCAGCAGCTTACGGCAGAACACAGATACGCAGTATTTT.

V and J are TRBV10-3 and TRBJ2-1; either TRBD1 or TRBD2 may fit D (6 bases each). The V end was cut by 7 bases, the J end by 6 bases, with 13 bases between. CDR1 ENHRY and CDR2 SYGVKD come from the germline V gene. The length of the CDR3 is 13 residues. The CDR3 bases are TGTGCCATCATTTCGGAGGGGGGCAATGAGCAGTTCTTC. It specifies CAIISEGGNEQFF.

The rearrangement links TRBV7-9 to TRBJ2-7; D tentatively fits TRBD1 or TRBD2 (6 bases each). V was cut by 3 bases and J by 6 bases, with 15 bases left in between. From germline, CDR1 is SEHNR and CDR2 FQNEAQ (reference sequence). CDR3 length: 14 amino acids. This CDR3 is CASSLEGGTSEQYF. CDR3 DNA: TGTGCCAGCAGCTTGGAGGGTGGGACATCCGAGCAGTACTTC.

This chain joins TRBV29-1 and TRBJ2-7; perhaps TRBD2 as D (5 bases). V lost 5 bases and J 6 bases, leaving 11 bases between the germline ends. The CDR3 runs 11 residues. Germline lookup yields CDR1 SQVTM and CDR2 ANQGSEA. DNA of the CDR3: TGCAGCGTTAGCCGGGAAGCCGAGCAGTACTTC. Translation gives CSVSREAEQYF.

The V and J genes are TRBV27 and TRBJ1-5; D ambiguous. In germline, CDR1 is MNHEY, CDR2 SMNVEV (reference sequence). The CDR3 consists of 17 residues. The V end was cut by 2 bases, the J end by 0 bases, with 14 bases between. The CDR3 region is CASSLGYRRLSNQPQHF. Written as DNA, the CDR3 is TGTGCCAGCAGTTTAGGGTACAGACGGCTTAGCAATCAGCCCCAGCATTTT.

The V gene is TRBV14, the J gene TRBJ1-6; D unresolved. Trimming stripped 2 bases from V and 9 bases from J, with 11 bases between. From germline, CDR1 is SGHDN and CDR2 FVKESK. This CDR3 spans 14 amino acids. The CDR3, as DNA: TGTGCCAGCAGCCAATACCCGGGAAGTTCACCCCTCCACTTT. It translates to CASSQYPGSSPLHF.